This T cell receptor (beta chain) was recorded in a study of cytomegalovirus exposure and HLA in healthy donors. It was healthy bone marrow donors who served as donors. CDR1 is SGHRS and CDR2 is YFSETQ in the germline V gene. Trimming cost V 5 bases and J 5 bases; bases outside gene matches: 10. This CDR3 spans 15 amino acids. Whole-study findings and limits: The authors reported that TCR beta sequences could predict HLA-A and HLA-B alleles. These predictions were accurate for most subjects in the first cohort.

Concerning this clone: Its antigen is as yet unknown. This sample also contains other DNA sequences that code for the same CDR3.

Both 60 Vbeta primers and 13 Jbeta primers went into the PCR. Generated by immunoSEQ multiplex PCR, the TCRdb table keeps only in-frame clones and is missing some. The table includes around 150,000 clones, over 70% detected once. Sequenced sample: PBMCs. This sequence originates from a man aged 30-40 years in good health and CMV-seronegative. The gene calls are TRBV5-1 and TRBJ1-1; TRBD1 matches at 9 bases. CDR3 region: CASSPLGQGNTEAFF. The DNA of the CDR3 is TGCGCCAGCAGTCCCCTCGGACAGGGGAATACTGAAGCTTTCTTT.